This record looks at one T cell receptor (beta chain) sequence and its context. The data were produced by immunoSEQ multiplex PCR, yet TCRdb's version contains in-frame clones alone and is incomplete. The table shows about 81,000 clones, with approximately 91% occurring only once. Trimming removed 7 bases at V and 1 base at J, with 5 bases between. There are 12 residues in the CDR3. These data are taken from a study of blood T cell repertoires in COVID-19. Material: peripheral blood. The clonotype was recovered from a man between 65 and 85 years old with acute or convalescent COVID-19. The chain joins TRBV12-3 or TRBV12-4 to TRBJ1-5, with D unresolved. The CDR3 coding sequence is TGTGCCAGCAAACAGAGCAATCAGCCCCAGCATTTT. Protein: CASKQSNQPQHF.